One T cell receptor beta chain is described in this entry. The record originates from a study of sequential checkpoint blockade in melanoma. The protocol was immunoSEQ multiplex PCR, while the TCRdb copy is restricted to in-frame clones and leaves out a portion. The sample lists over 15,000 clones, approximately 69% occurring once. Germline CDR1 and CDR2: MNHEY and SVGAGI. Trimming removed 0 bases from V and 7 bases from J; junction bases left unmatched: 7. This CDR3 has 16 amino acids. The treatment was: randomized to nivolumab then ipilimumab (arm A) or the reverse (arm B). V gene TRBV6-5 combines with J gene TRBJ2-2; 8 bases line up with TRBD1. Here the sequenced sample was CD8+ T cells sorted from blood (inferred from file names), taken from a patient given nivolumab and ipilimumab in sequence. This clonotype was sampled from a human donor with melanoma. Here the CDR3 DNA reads TGTGCCAGCAGTTACTCATTGGACAGGGCGAACGGGGAGCTGTTTTTT. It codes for CASSYSLDRANGELFF.